The 23 T cell receptor beta chains presented below share a single source sample, sequenced in a study of cytomegalovirus exposure and HLA in healthy donors. Primers for the PCR totalled 60 Vbeta and 13 Jbeta. Libraries were prepared by immunoSEQ multiplex PCR; TCRdb keeps only in-frame clonotypes and omits some of them. Of around 140,000 clones listed, roughly 82% are singletons. Sequenced sample: PBMCs. All receptors derive from a male donor in good health and CMV-seropositive.

The gene calls are TRBV7-7 and TRBJ2-7; 7 bases are a match to TRBD1. With V trimmed by 5 bases and J by 5 bases, 6 bases remained unmatched. Germline-derived CDR1 and CDR2 are SSHAT and FNYEAQ (reference sequence). CDR3 length: 13 amino acids. The CDR3 DNA reads TGTGCCAGCAGCCCCGGGACAGTAAACGAGCAGTACTTC. Protein: CASSPGTVNEQYF. The complete variable domain, with remaining parts taken from reference TRBV7-7 and TRBJ2-7, reads GAGVSQSPRYKVTKRGQDVTLRCDPISSHATLYWYQQALGQGPEFLTYFNYEAQPDKSGLPSDRFSAERPEGSISTLTIQRTEQRDSAMYRCASSPGTVNEQYFGPGTRLTVT.

The chain joins TRBV10-1 to TRBJ2-3, with TRBD2 identical over 13 bases. With 2 bases clipped from V and 0 bases from J, the junction kept 11 bases outside the gene matches. Per the germline V gene, CDR1 is WNHNN and CDR2 is SYGVQD (reference sequence). CDR3 length: 20 residues. CDR3 coding DNA: TGCGCCAGCAGTGAGCAAACTAGCGGGGGGGCCCCTGCTAGCACAGATACGCAGTATTTT. Translation: CASSEQTSGGAPASTDTQYF.

This clone appeared a few times. The chain has TRBV28 and TRBJ1-4, with 7 bases lining up with TRBD1. CDR3 length: 16 amino acids. Germline CDR1 and CDR2: MDHEN and SYDVKM. V gave up 5 bases and J gave up 7 bases; unmatched junction bases: 13. The CDR3 DNA reads TGTGCCAGCAGTCTCCAGGGGGGTAGAGGTAGTGAAAAACTGTTTTTT. Amino acids: CASSLQGGRGSEKLFF.

The J gene is TRBJ2-5, the V gene TRBV29-1, with no clear D. The germline V gene has CDR1 SQVTM and CDR2 ANQGSEA. Trimming removed 6 bases from V and 4 bases from J, with 18 bases in between. The CDR3 contains 14 residues. This CDR3 is CSVDGTNPGETQYF. DNA of the CDR3: TGCAGCGTCGACGGTACAAACCCGGGAGAGACCCAGTACTTC.

The J gene is TRBJ1-2, the V gene TRBV15, with TRBD1 identical over 7 bases. Germline CDR1 and CDR2: LNHNV and YYDKDF (reference sequence). V was clipped by 0 bases and J by 4 bases; unmatched bases: 11. The CDR3 is 17 residues long. In DNA form, the CDR3 reads TGTGCCACCAGCAGAGATCTTGAGACAGGGAGTTCCTATGGCTACACCTTC. Translating it yields CATSRDLETGSSYGYTF.

CDR3 DNA sequence: TGTGCCAGTAGTCCGGACAGGGTAGCCTATGGCTACACCTTC. It is translated as CASSPDRVAYGYTF. The rearrangement joins TRBV19 to TRBJ1-2, with TRBD1 matching over 8 bases. The V and J ends lost 5 bases and 4 bases, in that order; junction bases with no gene match: 6. The CDR3 length is 14 residues. The germline V gene has CDR1 LNHDA and CDR2 SQIVND (reference sequence).

The table lists this clone with a few counts. This chain uses TRBV7-9 with TRBJ1-3, with TRBD1 matching 7 bases. Germline CDR1 reads SEHNR; CDR2 reads FQNEAQ (reference sequence). This CDR3 region has 15 residues. V shed 5 bases and J 2 bases; nucleotides not matched to a gene: 6. The CDR3 sequence: CASSPQGFAGNTIYF. CDR3 DNA sequence: TGTGCCAGCAGCCCACAGGGGTTCGCTGGAAACACCATATATTTT.

This clone was found a few times. The V gene is TRBV12-5, the J gene TRBJ1-2; D unresolved. Germline V gives CDR1 LGHNT, CDR2 FRNRAP. The CDR3 is 12 residues long. The germline V and J ends were trimmed by 6 bases and 8 bases, with 13 bases remaining between them. CDR3 nucleotides: TGTGCTAGTGGCGACGGGTTCGGGGGCTACACCTTC. Protein sequence: CASGDGFGGYTF.

V gene TRBV29-1 combines with J gene TRBJ1-5, with D possibly being TRBD1 (5 bases). Germline CDR1 is SQVTM and CDR2 is ANQGSEA. The V end was cut by 7 bases, the J end by 7 bases, with 14 bases between. The length of the CDR3 is 12 residues. CDR3 sequence reads: CSASTGIQPQHF. DNA of the CDR3: TGCAGCGCTTCAACAGGTATCCAGCCCCAGCATTTT. The complete variable domain, with remaining parts taken from reference TRBV29-1 and TRBJ1-5, reads SAVISQKPSRDICQRGTSLTIQCQVDSQVTMMFWYRQQPGQSLTLIATANQGSEATYESGFVIDKFPISRPNLTFSTLTVSNMSPEDSSIYLCSASTGIQPQHFGDGTRLSIL.

The chain couples TRBV5-4 to TRBJ1-1; 10 nucleotides match TRBD1. This CDR3 contains 17 residues. V lost 0 bases to trimming and J lost 0 bases; unmatched junction nucleotides: 5. From germline, CDR1 is SGHNT and CDR2 YYREEE (reference sequence). The CDR3 bases are TGTGCCAGCAGCTTGGGCATCGGGACAGGGGTGAACACTGAAGCTTTCTTT. Protein sequence: CASSLGIGTGVNTEAFF.

This chain connects TRBV6-6 to TRBJ1-2, with D hard to call. The V and J ends lost 4 bases and 4 bases respectively, with 7 bases between them. CDR3 size: 12 residues. In germline, CDR1 is MNHNY, CDR2 SVGAGI (reference sequence). CDR3 sequence: CASSFLSYGYTF. CDR3 nucleotide sequence: TGTGCCAGCAGTTTTCTTAGCTATGGCTACACCTTC.

The chain has TRBV7-2 and TRBJ1-2, with D hard to call. V gave up 6 bases and J gave up 1 base, with 12 bases separating them. The germline V gene encodes CDR1 SGHTA and CDR2 FQGNSA. The CDR3 consists of 14 residues. The CDR3 coding sequence is TGTGCCAGCAGGAAGGGAGGAAGTAACTATGGCTACACCTTC. Amino acid sequence: CASRKGGSNYGYTF.

This chain links TRBV28 with TRBJ1-3; 9 positions match TRBD1. Germline-derived CDR1 and CDR2 are MDHEN and SYDVKM. The CDR3 has 14 amino acids. V shed 10 bases, J shed 5 bases, and the junction held 9 bases outside the gene matches. As DNA, the CDR3 is TGTGCCATACAGGGACAGGGCGTGAGAAACACCATATATTTT. Translating it yields CAIQGQGVRNTIYF.

About this clone itself: A read error may produce the germline difference seen at one junction end. This chain joins TRBV6-6 and TRBJ2-7; a possible D gene is TRBD1 (6 bases). The V gene's germline CDR1 is MNHNY and CDR2 SVGAGI (reference sequence). This CDR3 region has 13 residues. The CDR3 DNA reads TGTGCCAGCAGTTACCAGGGGAGCAACGAGCGGTACTTC. The encoded protein is CASSYQGSNERYF.

The rearrangement uses TRBV27 and TRBJ1-1; D might be TRBD1 (6 bases). Per germline, CDR1 MNHEY and CDR2 SMNVEV (reference sequence). Trimming took 4 bases from V and 4 from J, leaving 13 bases between them. This CDR3 contains 14 residues. The CDR3 DNA sequence: TGTGCCAGCAGTTCCCGACAGGCCGCCACTGAAGCTTTCTTT. Translation gives CASSSRQAATEAFF.

This chain connects TRBV7-9 to TRBJ1-2; perhaps TRBD1 as D (5 bases). Trimming took off 2 bases at V and 6 bases at J, with 13 bases between the two ends. Germline values: CDR1 SEHNR, CDR2 FQNEAQ (reference sequence). CDR3 length: 14 residues. The CDR3 region is CASSLSGYSNGYTF. The CDR3 DNA reads TGTGCCAGCAGCTTATCAGGGTATTCGAATGGCTACACCTTC. The full variable domain, its missing parts supplied by reference TRBV7-9 and TRBJ1-2, is DTGVSQNPRHKITKRGQNVTFRCDPISEHNRLYWYRQTLGQGPEFLTYFQNEAQLEKSRLLSDRFSAERPKGSFSTLEIQRTEQGDSAMYLCASSLSGYSNGYTFGSGTRLTVV.

The chain has TRBV11-2 and TRBJ1-5; the D gene is possibly TRBD1 (6 bases). CDR1 and CDR2 (germline): SGHAT, FQNNGV. The CDR3 length is 15 residues. V lost 0 bases and J 5 bases, leaving 11 bases between the germline ends. The CDR3 nucleotides read TGTGCCAGCAGCTTAGATCAGGGGTTGCATCAGCCCCAGCATTTT. This codes for CASSLDQGLHQPQHF.

This clone showed up just a few times. The chain's CDR3 is CASSLSASGKATDTQYF. The CDR3 bases are TGTGCCAGCAGCTTATCTGCTAGCGGTAAGGCCACAGATACGCAGTATTTT. The chain couples TRBV7-6 to TRBJ2-3; 7 bases match TRBD2. V was pared by 2 bases and J by 2 bases, with 10 bases of the junction left unmatched. This CDR3 spans 17 amino acids. Per germline, CDR1 SGHVS and CDR2 FNYEAQ. Full variable domain (outside the CDR3, taken from reference TRBV7-6 and TRBJ2-3): GAGVSQSPRYKVTKRGQDVALRCDPISGHVSLYWYRQALGQGPEFLTYFNYEAQQDKSGLPNDRFSAERPEGSISTLTIQRTEQRDSAMYRCASSLSASGKATDTQYFGPGTRLTVL.

The gene calls are TRBV5-6 and TRBJ2-4; perhaps TRBD2 as D (5 bases). Trimming shortened V by 2 bases and J by 0 bases, and 18 bases separated the two germline ends. The CDR3 covers 18 residues. Germline V gene lookup returns CDR1 SGHDT and CDR2 YYEEEE. CDR3: CASSFWETTSLAKNIQYF. The CDR3 region has the DNA TGTGCCAGCAGCTTCTGGGAGACTACCTCTCTAGCCAAAAACATTCAGTACTTC.

The V gene is TRBV2, the J gene TRBJ1-5; 10 nucleotides agree with TRBD1. Trimming cost V 6 bases and J 2 bases; bases outside gene matches: 4. Germline assignment: CDR1 SNHLY and CDR2 FYNNEI. The CDR3 runs to 15 residues. CDR3 amino acids: CASSSDRGGNQPQHF. Here the CDR3 DNA reads TGTGCCAGCAGCTCGGACAGGGGGGGCAATCAGCCCCAGCATTTT.

Of note for this clone: A junction end diverges from the germline sequence, so it may reflect a read error. V usage is TRBV2 and J usage is TRBJ1-2, with TRBD1 identical over 11 bases. The germline V gene has CDR1 SNHLY and CDR2 FYNNEI. This CDR3 comprises 14 residues. The CDR3 region has the DNA TGTGCCAGCAGGGAAGGACAGGGGGCTTATGGCTACACCTTC. Translation gives CASREGQGAYGYTF.

V gene TRBV30 combines with J gene TRBJ1-4; 7 positions agree with TRBD1. V dropped 8 bases and J dropped 4; count of bases not matched to a gene: 7. There are 13 residues in the CDR3. Germline V lookup: CDR1 GTSNPN, CDR2 SVGIG (reference sequence). The CDR3 is CARRAGGNEKLFF. CDR3 nucleotide sequence: TGTGCCCGAAGAGCAGGGGGTAATGAAAAACTGTTTTTT.

This clone has a single count. The genes are TRBV7-9 and TRBJ2-3, with TRBD2 as a possible D gene (5 bases). Trimming left V 4 bases short and J 3 bases short, with 8 bases between. This CDR3 contains 13 residues. Germline lookup yields CDR1 SEHNR and CDR2 FQNEAQ (reference sequence). This CDR3 is CASSSSGTDTQYF. In DNA, the CDR3 is TGTGCCAGCAGCTCCTCGGGGACAGATACGCAGTATTTT. The complete variable domain, with remaining parts taken from reference TRBV7-9 and TRBJ2-3, reads DTGVSQNPRHKITKRGQNVTFRCDPISEHNRLYWYRQTLGQGPEFLTYFQNEAQLEKSRLLSDRFSAERPKGSFSTLEIQRTEQGDSAMYLCASSSSGTDTQYFGPGTRLTVL.